This T cell receptor (beta chain) appears in the sequencing data of a study of shared clonotypes between healthy human individuals. V lost 2 bases to trimming and J lost 2 bases; unmatched junction nucleotides: 0. The CDR3 extends over 14 amino acids. Per germline, CDR1 ENHRY and CDR2 SYGVKD. Here immunoSEQ multiplex PCR was the method, and the copy in TCRdb shows in-frame clones only, minus some. This table has about 870,000 clones, 80% to 95% appearing once. Positive CCR7 selection of CD45RO-negative cells yielded the naive CD8 cells, and terminally differentiated effector memory CD45RA+ cells were excluded. Every one of the donors was a Caucasian adult that lived in Nashville, Tennessee.

The sequence was collected from a man aged 25-40 years in good health. The specimen was naive CD8+ T cells sorted from blood. V usage is TRBV10-3 and J usage is TRBJ2-7, with 10 positions matching TRBD1. CDR3 sequence (DNA): TGTGCCATCAGTGAGGGACAGGGGGCCTACGAGCAGTACTTC. Its translation is CAISEGQGAYEQYF.